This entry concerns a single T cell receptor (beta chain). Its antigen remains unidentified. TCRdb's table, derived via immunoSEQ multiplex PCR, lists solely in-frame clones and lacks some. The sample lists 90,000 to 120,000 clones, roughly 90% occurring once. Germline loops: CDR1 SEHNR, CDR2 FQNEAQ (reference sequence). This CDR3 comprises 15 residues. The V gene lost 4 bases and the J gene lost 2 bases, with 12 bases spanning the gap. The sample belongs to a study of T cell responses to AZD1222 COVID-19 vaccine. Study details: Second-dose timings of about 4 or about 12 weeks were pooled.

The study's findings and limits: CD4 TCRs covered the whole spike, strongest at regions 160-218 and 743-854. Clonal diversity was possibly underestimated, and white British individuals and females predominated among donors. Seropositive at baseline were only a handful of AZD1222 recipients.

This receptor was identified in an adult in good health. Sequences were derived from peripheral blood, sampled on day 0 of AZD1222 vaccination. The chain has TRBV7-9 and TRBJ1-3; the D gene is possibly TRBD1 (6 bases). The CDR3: CASSSGQLTGNTIYF. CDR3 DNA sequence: TGTGCCAGCAGCTCTGGACAGTTAACTGGAAACACCATATATTTT.